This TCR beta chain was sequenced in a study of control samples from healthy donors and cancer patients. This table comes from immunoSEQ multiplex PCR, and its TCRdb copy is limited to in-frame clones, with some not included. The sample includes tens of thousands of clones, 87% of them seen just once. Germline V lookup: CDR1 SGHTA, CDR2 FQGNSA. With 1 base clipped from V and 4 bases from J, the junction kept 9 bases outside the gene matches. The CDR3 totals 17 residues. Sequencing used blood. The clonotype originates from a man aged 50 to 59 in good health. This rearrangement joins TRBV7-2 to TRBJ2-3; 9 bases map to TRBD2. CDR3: CASSLEGRAGGSDTQYF. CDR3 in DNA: TGTGCCAGCAGCTTAGAGGGGAGAGCGGGGGGATCAGATACGCAGTATTTT.